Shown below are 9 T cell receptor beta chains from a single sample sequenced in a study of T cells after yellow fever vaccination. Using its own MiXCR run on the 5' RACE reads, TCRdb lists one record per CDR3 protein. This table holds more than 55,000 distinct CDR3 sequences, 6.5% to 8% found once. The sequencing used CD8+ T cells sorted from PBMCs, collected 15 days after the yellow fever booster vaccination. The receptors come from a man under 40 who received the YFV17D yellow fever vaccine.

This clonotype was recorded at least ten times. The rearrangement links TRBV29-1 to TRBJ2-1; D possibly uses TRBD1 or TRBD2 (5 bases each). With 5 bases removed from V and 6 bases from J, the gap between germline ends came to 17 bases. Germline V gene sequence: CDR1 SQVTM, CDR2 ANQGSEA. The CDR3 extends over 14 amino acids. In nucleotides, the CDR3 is TGCAGCGTTCCCCCCGGGACCGCTCTCAATGAGCAGTTCTTC. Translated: CSVPPGTALNEQFF.

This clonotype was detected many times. The CDR3 nucleotides read TGTGCCAGCAGCTCAACGGGGACTACCGCGGATACGCAGTATTTT. Translated, it gives CASSSTGTTADTQYF. This chain links TRBV7-3 with TRBJ2-3, with 7 positions matching TRBD2. The trim removed 4 bases at V and 6 bases at J, leaving 10 bases unmatched. Germline V gives CDR1 SGHTA, CDR2 FQGTGA. CDR3 length equals 15 residues. Full variable domain (remainder filled in from reference TRBV7-3 and TRBJ2-3): GAGVSQTPSNKVTEKGKYVELRCDPISGHTALYWYRQSLGQGPEFLIYFQGTGAADDSGLPNDRFFAVRPEGSVSTLKIQRTERGDSAVYLCASSSTGTTADTQYFGPGTRLTVL.

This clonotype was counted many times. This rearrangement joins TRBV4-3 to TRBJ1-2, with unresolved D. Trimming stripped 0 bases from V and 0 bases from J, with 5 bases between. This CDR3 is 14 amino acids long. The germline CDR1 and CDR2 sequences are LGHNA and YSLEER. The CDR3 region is CASSQEQTNYGYTF. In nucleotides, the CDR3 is TGCGCCAGCAGCCAAGAACAGACTAACTATGGCTACACCTTC.

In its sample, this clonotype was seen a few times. The CDR3 reads CATETGGESYNEQFF. CDR3 coding DNA: TGTGCCACCGAGACAGGGGGTGAATCCTACAATGAGCAGTTCTTC. The chain carries TRBV2 and TRBJ2-1; TRBD1 aligns across 9 bases. The CDR3 contains 15 residues. Germline V gene lookup returns CDR1 SNHLY and CDR2 FYNNEI. Trimming at V came to 10 bases and at J to 1 base, leaving 8 bases not matched to a gene.

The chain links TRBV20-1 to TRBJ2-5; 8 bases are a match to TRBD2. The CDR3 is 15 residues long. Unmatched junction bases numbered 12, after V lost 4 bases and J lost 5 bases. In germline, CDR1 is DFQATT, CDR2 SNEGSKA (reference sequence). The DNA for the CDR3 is TGCAGTGCTAACGGGAGGGCCGACTCAGATGAGACCCAGTACTTC. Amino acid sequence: CSANGRADSDETQYF.

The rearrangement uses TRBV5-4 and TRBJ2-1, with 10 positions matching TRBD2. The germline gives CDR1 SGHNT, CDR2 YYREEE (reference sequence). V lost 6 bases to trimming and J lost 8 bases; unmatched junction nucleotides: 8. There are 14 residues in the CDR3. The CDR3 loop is CASTPSGSLDEQFF. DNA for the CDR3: TGTGCCAGCACCCCTAGCGGGAGCTTGGATGAGCAGTTCTTC.

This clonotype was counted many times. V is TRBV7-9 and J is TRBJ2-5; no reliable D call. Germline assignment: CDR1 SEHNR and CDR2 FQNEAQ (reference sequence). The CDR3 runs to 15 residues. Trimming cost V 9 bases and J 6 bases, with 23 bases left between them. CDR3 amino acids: CASETPGQQVQTQYF. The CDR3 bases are TGTGCCAGTGAAACACCCGGTCAGCAGGTACAGACCCAGTACTTC.

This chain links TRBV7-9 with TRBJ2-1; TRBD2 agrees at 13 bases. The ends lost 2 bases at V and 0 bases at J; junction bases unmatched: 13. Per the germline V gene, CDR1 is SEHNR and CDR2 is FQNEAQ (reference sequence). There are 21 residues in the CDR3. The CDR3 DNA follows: TGTGCCAGCAGCTTACATGGGATTCGGACTAGCGGGGGTAGCTCCTACAATGAGCAGTTCTTC. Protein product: CASSLHGIRTSGGSSYNEQFF.

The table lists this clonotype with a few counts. This CDR3 reads CASSQVWGAGTVYNEQFF. The CDR3 DNA reads TGCGCCAGCAGCCAAGTCTGGGGGGCGGGGACAGTGTACAATGAGCAGTTCTTC. The rearrangement joins TRBV4-1 to TRBJ2-1; D might be TRBD1 (7 bases). Trimming left V 1 base short and J 4 bases short, with 20 bases between. The CDR3 is 18 residues long. Looked up from germline, CDR1 is MGHRA and CDR2 is YSYEKL.